Described below is a single T cell receptor beta chain sequence and its context. Germline values: CDR1 GTSNPN, CDR2 SVGIG (reference sequence). V lost 3 bases, J lost 5 bases, and 7 bases lay in between. The CDR3 sequence is 11 residues long. The data were taken from a study of blood T cell repertoires in COVID-19. Study-wide context: Some COVID-19 samples were acute and others convalescent; all came from the United States, Italy and Spain. Nucleic acid was either cDNA or gDNA, and it came from T cells, B-cell-depleted T cells, or PBMCs.

TCRdb keeps only in-frame clones here, not all; method: immunoSEQ multiplex PCR. The sample consists of around 170,000 clones, 84% of them appearing once. Sequencing used peripheral blood. This TCR derives from a man under 40 with active or convalescent COVID-19. This chain joins TRBV30 and TRBJ1-2; D is perhaps TRBD1 (5 bases). In DNA, the CDR3 is TGTGCCTGGAGCGCAGGGTATGGCTACACCTTC. Protein: CAWSAGYGYTF.